These 25 T cell receptor beta chains share one sample of origin, sequenced in a study of identical twins. TCRdb ran MiXCR on the 5' RACE reads and lists one entry per CDR3 protein. The sample lists 1.5 million to 2 million distinct CDR3 sequences, under 35% seen once, with over 0.25% in the top ten. Sequences were obtained from cord blood. These receptors were collected from a newborn girl in good health.

This clonotype appeared a few times. The chain recombines TRBV20-1 with TRBJ2-3, with D maybe TRBD2 (5 bases). From germline, CDR1 is DFQATT and CDR2 SNEGSKA (reference sequence). CDR3 length: 12 amino acids. V was shortened by 5 bases and J by 6 bases, with 12 bases between the two germline ends. CDR3 amino acids: CSASTLADTQYF. CDR3 in DNA: TGCAGTGCTTCCACTTTAGCGGATACGCAGTATTTT.

The V and J genes are TRBV20-1 and TRBJ1-5, with D perhaps TRBD1 (5 bases). Germline V lookup: CDR1 DFQATT, CDR2 SNEGSKA (reference sequence). The CDR3 is made up of 14 amino acids. The V gene lost 3 bases and the J gene lost 6 bases, with 15 bases spanning the gap. Here the CDR3 DNA reads TGCAGTGCTAGTCATCGGGGCGCGGTTCAGCCCCAGCATTTT. Its protein is CSASHRGAVQPQHF.

This clonotype was observed a few times. This chain uses TRBV4-2 with TRBJ2-5; 13 bases line up with TRBD2. CDR1 and CDR2 from the germline V gene are LGHNA and YNFKEQ. The CDR3 runs 16 residues. After removal of 5 bases from V and 4 bases from J, the junction contained 7 bases not matched to a gene. CDR3 sequence reads: CASSGRLAGGRETQYF. The CDR3 DNA follows: TGTGCCAGCAGCGGACGACTAGCGGGGGGACGAGAGACCCAGTACTTC.

The chain joins TRBV7-2 to TRBJ2-1; tentatively, D is TRBD2 (5 bases). V was cut by 1 base and J by 9 bases, with 16 bases left in between. The CDR3 is 15 residues long. Germline CDR1 SGHTA, CDR2 FQGNSA. The CDR3 bases are TGTGCCAGCAGCTTAGAAGCGGTCCGCTTGGGTGAGCAGTTCTTC. Its translation is CASSLEAVRLGEQFF.

This clonotype was counted a few times. The genes are TRBV7-2 and TRBJ2-3; 13 bases agree with TRBD2. The CDR3 spans 16 residues. Germline CDR1 SGHTA, CDR2 FQGNSA. V trimming: 1 base; J trimming: 4 bases; junction bases outside the gene matches: 2. CDR3 in DNA: TGTGCCAGCAGCTTAGTCGGGACTAGCGGGGCAGATACGCAGTATTTT. It is translated as CASSLVGTSGADTQYF.

This sequence joins TRBV20-1 and TRBJ2-1, with TRBD2 as a possible D gene (5 bases). The CDR3 consists of 15 residues. Trimming removed 3 bases from V and 0 bases from J, with 12 bases in between. The germline gives CDR1 DFQATT, CDR2 SNEGSKA (reference sequence). The CDR3 is CSASSAGSSYNEQFF. The CDR3 DNA reads as TGCAGTGCTAGTTCCGCGGGCAGCTCCTACAATGAGCAGTTCTTC.

This clonotype came up a few times. The chain has TRBV4-1 and TRBJ2-3; 12 nucleotides agree with TRBD2. This CDR3 has 18 residues. The germline gives CDR1 MGHRA, CDR2 YSYEKL. V lost 4 bases, J lost 3 bases, and 11 bases stayed unmatched. The CDR3 coding sequence is TGCGCCAGCAGCCCGGGACTAGCGGGTGCTTTAGTTACAGATACGCAGTATTTT. As protein: CASSPGLAGALVTDTQYF.

The chain carries TRBV4-1 and TRBJ2-1; D is unresolved. This CDR3 has 15 amino acids. The germline V gene has CDR1 MGHRA and CDR2 YSYEKL. Trimming removed 2 bases at V and 6 bases at J, with 14 bases between. CDR3 nucleotide sequence: TGCGCCAGCAGCCAACTCGAAAACACCCTCAATGAGCAGTTCTTC. It translates to CASSQLENTLNEQFF.

This clonotype was seen repeatedly, ten times or more. The chain combines TRBV5-1 with TRBJ2-5; D gene unclear. V lost 0 bases and J lost 5, with 11 bases in between. The CDR3 runs to 14 residues. The germline V gene has CDR1 SGHRS and CDR2 YFSETQ. The CDR3 DNA follows: TGCGCCAGCAGCTTGGCGGCAGGCGGTGAGACCCAGTACTTC. Its protein is CASSLAAGGETQYF. The full variable domain, in which reference TRBV5-1 and TRBJ2-5 provide the parts outside the CDR3, is KAGVTQTPRYLIKTRGQQVTLSCSPISGHRSVSWYQQTPGQGLQFLFEYFSETQRNKGNFPGRFSGRQFSNSRSEMNVSTLELGDSALYLCASSLAAGGETQYFGPGTRLLVL.

The chain recombines TRBV12-3 or TRBV12-4 with TRBJ2-3, with 11 nucleotides matching TRBD2. CDR3 length: 15 residues. The V and J ends lost 4 bases and 5 bases, in that order; junction bases with no gene match: 5. The CDR3 sequence is CASSYLAGGGDTQYF. CDR3 DNA sequence: TGTGCCAGCAGTTACCTAGCGGGAGGTGGAGATACGCAGTATTTT.

This clonotype showed up just a few times. This chain connects TRBV4-2 to TRBJ2-1; 11 bases fit TRBD2. J gave up 3 bases and V 5 bases, and 3 bases lay outside the gene matches. The CDR3 covers 15 residues. Germline CDR1 and CDR2: LGHNA and YNFKEQ. The CDR3 loop is CASSKTSGVYNEQFF. The CDR3 region has the DNA TGTGCCAGCAGCAAGACTAGCGGGGTCTACAATGAGCAGTTCTTC.

The rearrangement joins TRBV15 to TRBJ2-7; 8 bases line up with TRBD1. The J call could be wrong; TRBJ2-4 is a better fit for the DNA end. CDR1 LNHNV and CDR2 YYDKDF come from the germline V gene (reference sequence). The CDR3 sequence is 16 residues long. The CDR3, as DNA: TGTGCCACCAGCAGAGCCCTCGGACAGGGAGAAAACATTCAGTACTTC. Protein: CATSRALGQGENIQYF.

The chain carries TRBV29-1 and TRBJ2-3, with 8 positions matching TRBD1. The CDR3 is made up of 15 amino acids. J gave up 2 bases and V 7 bases, and 11 bases lay outside the gene matches. The germline V gene has CDR1 SQVTM and CDR2 ANQGSEA. CDR3 protein: CSAKTGVGNTDTQYF. The DNA for the CDR3 is TGCAGCGCCAAGACAGGGGTGGGGAACACAGATACGCAGTATTTT.

This clonotype was seen a handful of times. This chain uses TRBV11-3 with TRBJ2-5, with no clear D. V lost 5 bases, J lost 0 bases, and 10 bases lay in between. The CDR3 has 14 residues. Germline CDR1 is SGHNT and CDR2 is YENEEA. CDR3 coding DNA: TGTGCCAGCAGCCCCGCCCTGGACCAAGAGACCCAGTACTTC. Translation: CASSPALDQETQYF.

Only a few counts were recorded for this clonotype. The gene calls are TRBV28 and TRBJ1-5; D is uncertain. The germline gives CDR1 MDHEN, CDR2 SYDVKM. The CDR3 sequence is 17 residues long. Trimming left V 2 bases short and J 2 bases short, with 16 bases between. The CDR3 DNA reads as TGTGCCAGCAGTTTACGCCAACTTAGAAATGGCAATCAGCCCCAGCATTTT. It yields the protein CASSLRQLRNGNQPQHF.

This clonotype was detected ten times or more. The V call is TRBV4-2, the J call TRBJ2-4; D might be TRBD2 (5 bases). Per the germline V gene, CDR1 is LGHNA and CDR2 is YNFKEQ. Trimming took off 1 base at V and 6 bases at J, with 19 bases between the two ends. The CDR3 spans 17 residues. The CDR3 loop reads CASSQVGSGGPRNIQYF. The CDR3 nucleotides are TGTGCCAGCAGCCAAGTTGGTTCCGGAGGACCCCGAAACATTCAGTACTTC.

Regarding this clonotype: It may be a read error: a sequence one base away is much more abundant. The chain recombines TRBV28 with TRBJ2-3, with 7 bases aligning to TRBD1. From germline, CDR1 is MDHEN and CDR2 SYDVKM. The V segment lost 2 bases and the J segment 8 bases; nucleotides outside the gene matches: 10. This CDR3 comprises 15 residues. This chain's CDR3 is CASSLEGAQAGTQYF. DNA for the CDR3: TGTGCCAGCAGTTTAGAGGGGGCTCAAGCAGGTACGCAGTATTTT.

This clonotype was seen a few times. This chain connects TRBV12-3 or TRBV12-4 to TRBJ2-1; 15 bases match TRBD2. V gave up 2 bases and J gave up 8 bases; unmatched junction bases: 1. The CDR3 extends over 15 amino acids. In DNA form, the CDR3 reads TGTGCCAGCAGTTTAAGGACTAGCGGGAGGGATGAGCAGTTCTTC. Amino acids: CASSLRTSGRDEQFF.

This clonotype was found a few times. The gene calls are TRBV7-8 and TRBJ1-2; 10 nucleotides agree with TRBD1. Germline V lookup: CDR1 SGHVS, CDR2 FQNEAQ. The CDR3 loop spans 15 amino acids. The V and J ends lost 5 bases and 4 bases, in that order; junction bases with no gene match: 7. The CDR3 is CASSTPGTGAYGYTF. The CDR3 DNA is TGTGCCAGCAGCACACCCGGGACAGGGGCCTATGGCTACACCTTC. Variable domain in full (rest from reference TRBV7-8 and TRBJ1-2): GAGVSQSPRYKVAKRGQDVALRCDPISGHVSLFWYQQALGQGPEFLTYFQNEAQLDKSGLPSDRFFAERPEGSVSTLKIQRTQQEDSAVYLCASSTPGTGAYGYTFGSGTRLTVV.

This chain joins TRBV11-2 and TRBJ2-5; perhaps TRBD2 as D (6 bases). Near its end, the DNA agrees better with TRBJ2-7, so the J call may be wrong. This CDR3 spans 13 amino acids. Germline CDR1 reads SGHAT; CDR2 reads FQNNGV. The CDR3 loop reads CASSLIRGFEQYF. The CDR3 DNA reads TGTGCCAGCAGCTTAATACGGGGGTTCGAGCAGTACTTC.

Details on this clonotype: Germline is not matched at one junction end, which may reflect a read error. DNA of the CDR3: TGCAGTGCTAGTCCCCATGGGGGTGGAGATGCGCAGTATTTT. This encodes CSASPHGGGDAQYF. The chain uses TRBV20-1 and TRBJ2-3; possibly TRBD1 or TRBD2 for D (5 bases each). The CDR3 sequence is 14 residues long. Germline V gene sequence: CDR1 DFQATT, CDR2 SNEGSKA (reference sequence).

The chain is built from TRBV11-2 and TRBJ2-5; 9 nucleotides agree with TRBD2. The J call may be incorrect, as the DNA end agrees better with TRBJ2-7. The CDR3 loop spans 15 amino acids. The germline gives CDR1 SGHAT, CDR2 FQNNGV. The CDR3 DNA follows: TGTGCCAGCAGTTACAAGGTAGCGGGGGTCCACGAGCAGTACTTC. Translated, it gives CASSYKVAGVHEQYF.

As to this clonotype: Just one base apart from a much larger clone, this may be a read error. The J gene is TRBJ1-2, the V gene TRBV7-2, with D perhaps matching TRBD1 (5 bases). V lost 1 base and J 0 bases, leaving 18 bases between the germline ends. This CDR3 has 18 amino acids. Germline lookup yields CDR1 SGHTA and CDR2 FQGNSA. The CDR3 reads CASSLVGGSSASNYGYTF. CDR3 DNA sequence: TGTGCCAGCAGCTTAGTTGGGGGATCTTCTGCCTCTAACTATGGCTACACCTTC.

The genes are TRBV20-1 and TRBJ2-1; tentative D call: TRBD2 (5 bases). The CDR3 length is 11 residues. Germline V CDR1 and CDR2: DFQATT, SNEGSKA (reference sequence). This CDR3 is CTARGPDEQFF. The CDR3 DNA sequence: TGCACCGCCCGAGGGCCCGATGAGCAGTTCTTC.

The V and J genes are TRBV30 and TRBJ2-5; maybe TRBD1 (6 bases). The CDR3 extends over 13 amino acids. V lost 6 bases and J lost 5, with 16 bases in between. Looked up from germline, CDR1 is GTSNPN and CDR2 is SVGIG (reference sequence). CDR3 sequence reads: CACQRQGMETQYF. CDR3 bases: TGTGCCTGTCAAAGGCAGGGGATGGAGACCCAGTACTTC. Drawing the rest from reference TRBV30 and TRBJ2-5, the complete variable domain is SQTIHQWPATLVQPVGSPLSLECTVEGTSNPNLYWYRQAAGRGLQLLFYSVGIGQISSEVPQNLSASRPQDRQFILSSKKLLLSDSGFYLCACQRQGMETQYFGPGTRLLVL.